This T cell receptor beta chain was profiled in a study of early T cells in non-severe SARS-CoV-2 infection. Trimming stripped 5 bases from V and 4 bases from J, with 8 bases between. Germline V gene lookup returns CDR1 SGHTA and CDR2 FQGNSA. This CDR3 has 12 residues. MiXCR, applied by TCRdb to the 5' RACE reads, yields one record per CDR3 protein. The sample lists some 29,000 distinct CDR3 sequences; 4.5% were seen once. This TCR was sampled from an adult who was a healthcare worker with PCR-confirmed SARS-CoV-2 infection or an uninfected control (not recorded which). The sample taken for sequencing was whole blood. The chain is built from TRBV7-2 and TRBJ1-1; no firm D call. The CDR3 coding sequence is TGTGCCAGCAGCCCAGTAGGCACTGAAGCTTTCTTT. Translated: CASSPVGTEAFF.